Reported below is one T cell receptor beta chain. What this receptor recognizes is not known. Per-base qualities were not stored, and no clone one base away is much larger. Taken from cysteine to phenylalanine, the CDR3 has 20 residues. CDR3 DNA only is kept here, 60 bases in frame from base 1. CDR1 and CDR2 are drawn from the germline V gene: SGDLS, YYNGEE. The germline V and J ends show losses of 3 bases and 7 bases respectively, and no gene match explains 20 bases of the junction. This entry comes from a study of memory CD4+ T cells and cytomegalovirus serostatus (dated by TCRdb to about 2019). General notes on the study: The cohort comprised some 35 healthy Belgian adults, 9 CMV seropositive and around 25 CMV seronegative. To replicate a published TCR-based CMV serostatus classifier, the study sequenced CD4+ memory TCRbeta repertoires from a Belgian cohort whose cytomegalovirus serostatus was known. What the study reported, not specific to this receptor: For CMV serostatus prediction, a median bootstrapped AUC of 0.95 was reached with the original framework, and a median bootstrapped AUC of around 0.9 was reached with a US-trained random forest. The results were interpreted as suggesting that the CMV-associated TCR signature is largely present in the CD4+ memory repertoire. Only CD4+CD45RO+ memory cells were sequenced, in contrast to the original study, in which naive and memory CD4+ and CD8+ populations were covered. Among the 160 or so previously reported CMV-associated TCRbeta sequences, 67 showed up in the CD4+ memory repertoires, with each one found in between one and five individuals. A median bootstrapped AUC of around 0.95 with a 95% CI of 0.76-1.00 was achieved on the Belgian cohort by the original-framework classifier.

Single viable CD3+CD4+CD8-CD45RO+ cells were sorted as memory CD4+ T cells on a FACSAria II. CMV serostatus was determined using a Roche Elecsys assay that detects serum IgG against CMV pp150, pp28, p38 and p52. Following thawing, total CD4+ T cells were enriched through positive selection using CD4 magnetic microbeads. The samples came from a different study that was designed specifically to examine the CD4+ T cell memory repertoire. Peripheral blood mononuclear cells were isolated and cryopreserved according to standard operating procedures, and serum was stored at -80 degrees C. The staining relied on CD3-PerCP (BW264/56), CD4-APC (RPA-T4), CD45RO-PE (UCHT1) and CD8-Pacific Orange (3B5) antibodies, and Sytox blue was used to exclude non-viable cells. The Quick-DNA Microprep Kit was used to extract genomic DNA from the sorted cells. TCRbeta DNA was amplified with the immunoSEQ hsTCRbeta kit following the manufacturer's protocol. TCRbeta libraries were sequenced on an Illumina MiSeq instrument. As for the authors' bioinformatics: Removing out-of-frame sequences left 2 million to 2.5 million distinct TCRbeta sequences, an average of around 67,000 per individual. Each individual was scored using the number of around 180 previously reported CMV-associated TCRbeta sequences that the individual carried and the total number of productive distinct TCRbeta sequences. A beta-binomial model was reimplemented in Python, and random forests from scikit-learn, run with default parameters, were trained on data from the US cohort. Classifier performance on the Belgian cohort was summarized as median AUC with percentile confidence intervals over 10,000 bootstrap iterations. This immuneACCESS table, as held by TCRdb, lists in-frame sequences with V and J called but not all clones. Of the missing ones, under half trace to an unresolved V gene in checked studies; the others have no known cause. D and trimming were read from the DNA, whereas the V and J calls and clone size are those reported in that table. For this sample the table gives about 59,000 clones, of which roughly 81% were detected only once. The top ten hold approximately 0.99% of the sample.

The receptor was isolated from an adult in good health and CMV-seronegative. Source material: memory CD4+ T cells from blood. The sequence joins TRBV9 to TRBJ2-1, with 12 central nucleotides matching TRBD2. The CDR3 protein: CASSEPPGAPGTSGLNEQFF. The DNA sequence is given as TGTGCCAGCAGCGAGCCCCCGGGCGCCCCCGGGACTAGCGGGTTAAATGAGCAGTTCTTC. The full variable domain, completed from the reference TRBV9 and TRBJ2-1 proteins outside the CDR3, reads DSGVTQTPKHLITATGQRVTLRCSPRSGDLSVYWYQQSLDQGLQFLIQYYNGEERAKGNILERFSAQQFPDLHSELNLSSLELGDSALYFCASSEPPGAPGTSGLNEQFFGPGTRLTVL.